This T cell receptor (beta chain) was obtained from a study of T cells in Graves' hyperthyroidism and ophthalmopathy. CDR1 and CDR2 from the germline V gene are SQVTM and ANQGSEA. V was shortened by 6 bases and J by 3 bases, with 11 bases between the two germline ends. The CDR3 runs 13 residues. Amplification of TCR beta CDR3 regions was performed using RNA transcripts as template. During a first-round RT-PCR of the TCR CDR3, the HTBI primer set was used. TCRdb redid the calling of the multiplex PCR reads with MiXCR, one entry per CDR3 protein. The table includes hundreds of thousands of distinct CDR3 sequences, roughly 40% detected once.

V gene TRBV29-1 combines with J gene TRBJ2-2; D may match TRBD1 or TRBD2 (5 bases each). The clonotype was recovered from a man younger than 30 with Graves' hyperthyroidism. Source material: blood. The chain's CDR3 is CSVPRGDTGELFF. The DNA of the CDR3 is TGCAGCGTCCCTCGAGGGGACACCGGGGAGCTGTTTTTT.